The sequence of this T cell receptor (beta chain) was determined in a study of Ad26.COV2.S vaccination and SARS-CoV-2 variants. Study at large: The donor participated in the COV1001 trial, in its Ad26.COV2.S arm. Study-wide points: Vaccinees displayed broader spike-specific TCR repertoires than placebo recipients.

A word on this clone: Its antigen is unknown. Distinct nucleotide sequences in the sample also encode this CDR3.

The method was immunoSEQ multiplex PCR; TCRdb's version includes in-frame clones alone and lacks a portion of them. The data contain a few hundred thousand clones, over 75% of them singletons. Germline CDR1 LGHDT, CDR2 YNNKEL (reference sequence). The V end was cut by 1 base, the J end by 7 bases, with 5 bases between. This CDR3 has 11 amino acids. The sample's treatment: some 20 received Ad26.COV2.S at low or high dose, single or two shots; 5 received placebo; per-sample allocation not given. Day 63 after the first vaccine or placebo injection was the time point for sampling. This rearrangement joins TRBV3-1 (or the pseudogene TRBV3-2) to TRBJ2-7; D is uncertain. Source: peripheral blood, taken in a trial of Ad26.COV2.S vaccine versus placebo. The TCR was taken from a person between 18 and 65 years old who received the Ad26.COV2.S COVID-19 vaccine or a placebo. CDR3 sequence reads: CASSQVGEQYF. The CDR3 DNA is TGTGCCAGCAGCCAAGTAGGGGAGCAGTACTTC.